This T cell receptor beta chain was captured by sequencing in a study of regulatory T cells in long-lasting Graves disease. The authors built TCR beta libraries using iRepertoire HTBI primers and Arm-PCR of CDR3 regions. TCRdb independently ran MiXCR on the multiplex PCR reads; one entry per CDR3 protein. The sample contains about 560,000 distinct CDR3 sequences, 15% to 20% of which appear only once. Germline V gene sequence: CDR1 MNHEY, CDR2 SVGAGI. CDR3 length: 19 amino acids. J lost 1 base, V lost 1 base, and 16 bases had no gene match. The time point: newly diagnosed GD, antithyroid drugs for less than 3 months. PBMCs were the source of the RNA used for TCR sequencing. This same sample was also taken into another study, of T cells in Graves' hyperthyroidism and ophthalmopathy.

This sample comprised peripheral blood mononuclear cells (PBMCs), obtained at new diagnosis, from a patient treated with antithyroid drugs. This TCR came from a man between 18 and 29 years old with Graves disease. The chain carries TRBV6-5 and TRBJ2-7, with 7 nucleotides matching TRBD2. The CDR3 nucleotides read TGTGCCAGCAGTTACTGGGACGTAGCGGGCCCCCATTTTTCCTACGAGCAGTACTTC. Translating it yields CASSYWDVAGPHFSYEQYF.